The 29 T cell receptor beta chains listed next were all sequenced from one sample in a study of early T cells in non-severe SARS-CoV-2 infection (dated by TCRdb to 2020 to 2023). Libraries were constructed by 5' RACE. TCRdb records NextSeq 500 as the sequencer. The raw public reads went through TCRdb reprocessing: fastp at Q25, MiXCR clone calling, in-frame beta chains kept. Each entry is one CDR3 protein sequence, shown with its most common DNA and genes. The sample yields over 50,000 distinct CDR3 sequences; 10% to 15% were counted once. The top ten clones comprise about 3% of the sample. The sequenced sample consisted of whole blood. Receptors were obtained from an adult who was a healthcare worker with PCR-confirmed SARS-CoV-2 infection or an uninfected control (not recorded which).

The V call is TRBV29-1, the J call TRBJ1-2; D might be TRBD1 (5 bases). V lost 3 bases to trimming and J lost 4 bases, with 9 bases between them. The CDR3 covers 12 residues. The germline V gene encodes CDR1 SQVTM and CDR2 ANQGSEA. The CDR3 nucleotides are TGCAGCGTTGACGGGGGGATCTATGGCTACACCTTC. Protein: CSVDGGIYGYTF.

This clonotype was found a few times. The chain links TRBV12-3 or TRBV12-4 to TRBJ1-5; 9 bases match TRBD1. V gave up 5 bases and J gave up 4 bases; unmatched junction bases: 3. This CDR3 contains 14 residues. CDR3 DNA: TGTGCCAGCAGTCAGACAGGGGGGAATCAGCCCCAGCATTTT. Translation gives CASSQTGGNQPQHF.

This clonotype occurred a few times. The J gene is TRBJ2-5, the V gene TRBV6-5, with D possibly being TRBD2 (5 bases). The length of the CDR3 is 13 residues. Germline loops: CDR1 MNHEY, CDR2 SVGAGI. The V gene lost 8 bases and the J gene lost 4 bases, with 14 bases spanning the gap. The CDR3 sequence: CASGQRVPETQYF. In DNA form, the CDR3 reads TGTGCCAGCGGCCAGAGGGTACCAGAGACCCAGTACTTC.

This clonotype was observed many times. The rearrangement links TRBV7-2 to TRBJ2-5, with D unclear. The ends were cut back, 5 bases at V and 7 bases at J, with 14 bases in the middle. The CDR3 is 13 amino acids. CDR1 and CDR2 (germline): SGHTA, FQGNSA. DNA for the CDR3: TGTGCCAGCAGCCGGGCCTCAAGAGCGACCCAGTACTTC. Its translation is CASSRASRATQYF.

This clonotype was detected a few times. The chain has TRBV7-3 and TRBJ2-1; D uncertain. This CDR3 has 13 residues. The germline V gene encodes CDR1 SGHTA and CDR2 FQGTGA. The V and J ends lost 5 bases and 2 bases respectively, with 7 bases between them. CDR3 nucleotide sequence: TGTGCCAGCAGCGACGGGCCCTACAATGAGCAGTTCTTC. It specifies CASSDGPYNEQFF.

CDR3 amino acids: CASSQQGGVNNQPQHF. DNA of the CDR3: TGTGCCAGCAGTCAACAGGGAGGAGTGAACAATCAGCCCCAGCATTTT. The gene calls are TRBV12-3 or TRBV12-4 and TRBJ1-5, with a tentative D call TRBD1 (6 bases). This CDR3 has 16 amino acids. V was cut by 5 bases and J by 3 bases, with 17 bases left in between.

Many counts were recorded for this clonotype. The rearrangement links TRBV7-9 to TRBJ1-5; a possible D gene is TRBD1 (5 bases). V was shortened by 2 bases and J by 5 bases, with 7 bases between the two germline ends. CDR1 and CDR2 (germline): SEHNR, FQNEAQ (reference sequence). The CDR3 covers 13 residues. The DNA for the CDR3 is TGTGCCAGCAGCTTAAGGGGAGATCAGCCCCAGCATTTT. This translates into CASSLRGDQPQHF.

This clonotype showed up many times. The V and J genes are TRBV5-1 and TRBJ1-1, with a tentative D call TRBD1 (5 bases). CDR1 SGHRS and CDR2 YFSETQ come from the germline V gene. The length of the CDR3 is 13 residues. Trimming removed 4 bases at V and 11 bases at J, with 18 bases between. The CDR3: CASSLLMESGAFF. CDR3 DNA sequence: TGCGCCAGCAGCCTCCTTATGGAATCAGGGGCTTTCTTT.

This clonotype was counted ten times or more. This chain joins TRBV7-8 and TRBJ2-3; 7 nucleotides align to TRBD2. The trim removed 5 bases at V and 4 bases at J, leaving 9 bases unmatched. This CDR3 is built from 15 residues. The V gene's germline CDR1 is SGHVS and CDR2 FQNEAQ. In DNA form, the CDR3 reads TGTGCCAGCAGCCCCCGGTGGGGGGGGGCAGATACGCAGTATTTT. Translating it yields CASSPRWGGADTQYF.

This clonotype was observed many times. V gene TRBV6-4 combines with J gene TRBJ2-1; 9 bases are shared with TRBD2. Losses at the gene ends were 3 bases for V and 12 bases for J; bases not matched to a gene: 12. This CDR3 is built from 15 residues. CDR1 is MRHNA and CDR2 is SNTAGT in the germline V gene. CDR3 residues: CASSEASGAARGQFF. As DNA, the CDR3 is TGTGCCAGCAGTGAGGCTAGCGGGGCGGCACGGGGGCAGTTCTTC.

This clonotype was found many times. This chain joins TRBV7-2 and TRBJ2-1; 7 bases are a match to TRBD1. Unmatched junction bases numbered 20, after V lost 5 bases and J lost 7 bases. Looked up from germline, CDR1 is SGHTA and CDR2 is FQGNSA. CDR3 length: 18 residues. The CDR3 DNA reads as TGTGCCAGCAGCCCCAGAGGCTACAGGGGAGAGAGGAGGAATGAGCAGTTCTTC. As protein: CASSPRGYRGERRNEQFF.

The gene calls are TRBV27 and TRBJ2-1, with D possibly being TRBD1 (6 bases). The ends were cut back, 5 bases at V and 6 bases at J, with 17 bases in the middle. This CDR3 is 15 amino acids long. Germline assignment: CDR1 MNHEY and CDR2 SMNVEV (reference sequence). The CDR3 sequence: CASSPPGHLSNEQFF. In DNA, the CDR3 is TGTGCCAGCAGTCCACCGGGACACCTTAGCAATGAGCAGTTCTTC.

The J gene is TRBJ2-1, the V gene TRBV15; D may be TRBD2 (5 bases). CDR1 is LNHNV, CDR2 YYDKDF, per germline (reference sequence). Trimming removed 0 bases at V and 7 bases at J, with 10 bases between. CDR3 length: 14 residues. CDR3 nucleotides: TGTGCCACCAGCAGAGAGGGCCTAGCTAATGAGCAGTTCTTC. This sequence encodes CATSREGLANEQFF.

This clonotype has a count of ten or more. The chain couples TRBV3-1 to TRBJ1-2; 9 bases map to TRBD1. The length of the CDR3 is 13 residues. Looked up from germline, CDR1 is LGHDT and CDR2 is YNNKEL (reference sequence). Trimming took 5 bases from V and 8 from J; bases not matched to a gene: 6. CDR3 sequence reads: CASSLTGGEGYTF. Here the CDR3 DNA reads TGTGCCAGCAGCTTAACAGGGGGCGAGGGCTACACCTTC. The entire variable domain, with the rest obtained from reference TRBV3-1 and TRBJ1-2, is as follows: DTAVSQTPKYLVTQMGNDKSIKCEQNLGHDTMYWYKQDSKKFLKIMFSYNNKELIINETVPNRFSPKSPDKAHLNLHINSLELGDSAVYFCASSLTGGEGYTFGSGTRLTVV.

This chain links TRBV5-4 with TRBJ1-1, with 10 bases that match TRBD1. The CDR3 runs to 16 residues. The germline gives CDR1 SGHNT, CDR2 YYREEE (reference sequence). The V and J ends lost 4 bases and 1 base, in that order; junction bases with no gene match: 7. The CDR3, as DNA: TGTGCCAGCAGCGGAGGACAGGGGGGACAGAACACTGAAGCTTTCTTT. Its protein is CASSGGQGGQNTEAFF.

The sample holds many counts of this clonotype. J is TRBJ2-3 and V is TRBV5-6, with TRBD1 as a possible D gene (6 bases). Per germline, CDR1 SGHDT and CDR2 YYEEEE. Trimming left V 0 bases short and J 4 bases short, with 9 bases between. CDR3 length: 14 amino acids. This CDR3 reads CASSLGRGADTQYF. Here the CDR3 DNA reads TGTGCCAGCAGCTTGGGCAGGGGAGCAGATACGCAGTATTTT.

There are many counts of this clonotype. This chain's CDR3 is CASSLDRQPRYEQYF. Written as DNA, the CDR3 is TGTGCCAGCAGCTTAGATCGACAACCCCGTTACGAGCAGTACTTC. The J gene is TRBJ2-7, the V gene TRBV11-2; D ambiguous. Germline CDR1 and CDR2: SGHAT and FQNNGV. CDR3 length: 15 residues. The V end lost 0 bases, the J end lost 4 bases, and 13 bases lay between the germline ends.

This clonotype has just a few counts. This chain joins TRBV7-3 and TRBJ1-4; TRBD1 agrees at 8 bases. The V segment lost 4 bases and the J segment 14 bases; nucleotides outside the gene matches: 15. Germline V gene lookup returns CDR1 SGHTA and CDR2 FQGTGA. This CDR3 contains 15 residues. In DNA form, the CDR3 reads TGTGCCAGCAGCTACACTGGGGGACAGGCACTCAGGCTGTTTTTT. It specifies CASSYTGGQALRLFF.

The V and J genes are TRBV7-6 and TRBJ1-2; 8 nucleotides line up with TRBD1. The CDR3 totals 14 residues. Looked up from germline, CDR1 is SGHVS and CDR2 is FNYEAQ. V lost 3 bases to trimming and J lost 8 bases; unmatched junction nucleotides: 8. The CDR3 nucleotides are TGTGCCAGCAGCTTCGGGACAGGCCCCCTGGGCTACACCTTC. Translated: CASSFGTGPLGYTF.

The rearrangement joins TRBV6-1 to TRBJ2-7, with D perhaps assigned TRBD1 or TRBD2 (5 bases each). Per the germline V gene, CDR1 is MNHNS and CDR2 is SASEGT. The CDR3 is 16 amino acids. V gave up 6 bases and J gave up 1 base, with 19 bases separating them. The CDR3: CASRPSRDGGSYEQYF. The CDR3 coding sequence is TGTGCCAGCAGACCATCCCGGGACGGTGGTTCCTACGAGCAGTACTTC.

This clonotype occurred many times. The CDR3 spells CASSGGREGGYTF. CDR3 sequence (DNA): TGCGCCAGCAGCGGGGGGCGCGAGGGTGGCTACACCTTC. The rearrangement joins TRBV10-2 to TRBJ1-2; possible D gene TRBD1, 6 bases. Germline V CDR1 and CDR2: WSHSY, SAAADI. The CDR3 covers 13 residues. Trimming removed 6 bases at V and 7 bases at J, with 15 bases between.

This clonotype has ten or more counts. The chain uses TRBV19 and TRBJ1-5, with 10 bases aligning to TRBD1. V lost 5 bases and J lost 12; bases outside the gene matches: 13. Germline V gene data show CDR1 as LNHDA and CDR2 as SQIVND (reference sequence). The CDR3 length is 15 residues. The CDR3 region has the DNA TGTGCCAGTAGTCTTCGACCCCGGACAGGGGGGGACCAGCATTTT. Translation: CASSLRPRTGGDQHF.

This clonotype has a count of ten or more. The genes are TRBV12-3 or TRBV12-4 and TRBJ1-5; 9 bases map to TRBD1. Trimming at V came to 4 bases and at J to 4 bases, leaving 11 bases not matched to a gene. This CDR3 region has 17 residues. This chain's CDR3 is CASSSGQGTLGNQPQHF. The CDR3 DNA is TGTGCCAGCAGTTCTGGACAGGGGACCCTTGGGAATCAGCCCCAGCATTTT.

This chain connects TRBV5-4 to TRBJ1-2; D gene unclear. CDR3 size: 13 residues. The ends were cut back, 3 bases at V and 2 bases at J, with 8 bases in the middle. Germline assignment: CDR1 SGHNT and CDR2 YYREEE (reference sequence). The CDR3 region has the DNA TGTGCCAGCAGCTACGGGCAGAACTATGGCTACACCTTC. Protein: CASSYGQNYGYTF.

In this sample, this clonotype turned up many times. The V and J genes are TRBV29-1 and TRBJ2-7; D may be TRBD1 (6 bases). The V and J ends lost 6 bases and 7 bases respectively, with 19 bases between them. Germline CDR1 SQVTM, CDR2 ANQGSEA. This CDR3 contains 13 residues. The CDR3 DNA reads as TGCAGCGTACGCGTTACAGGGAGATGGGAGCAGTACTTC. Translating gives CSVRVTGRWEQYF.

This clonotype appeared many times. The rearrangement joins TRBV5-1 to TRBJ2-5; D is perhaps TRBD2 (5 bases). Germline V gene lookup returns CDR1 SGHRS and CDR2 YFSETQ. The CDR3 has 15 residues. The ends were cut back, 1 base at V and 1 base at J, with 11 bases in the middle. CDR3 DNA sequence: TGCGCCAGCAGCTTGATTGAGCGGTTCCAAGAGACCCAGTACTTC. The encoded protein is CASSLIERFQETQYF. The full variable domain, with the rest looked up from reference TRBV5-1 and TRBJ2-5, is KAGVTQTPRYLIKTRGQQVTLSCSPISGHRSVSWYQQTPGQGLQFLFEYFSETQRNKGNFPGRFSGRQFSNSRSEMNVSTLELGDSALYLCASSLIERFQETQYFGPGTRLLVL.

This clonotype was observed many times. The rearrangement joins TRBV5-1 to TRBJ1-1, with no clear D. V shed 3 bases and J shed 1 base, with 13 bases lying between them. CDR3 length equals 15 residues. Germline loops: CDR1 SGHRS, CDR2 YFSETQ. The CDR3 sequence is CASSSPRGRNTEAFF. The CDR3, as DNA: TGCGCCAGCAGCTCCCCGCGAGGTCGGAACACTGAAGCTTTCTTT.

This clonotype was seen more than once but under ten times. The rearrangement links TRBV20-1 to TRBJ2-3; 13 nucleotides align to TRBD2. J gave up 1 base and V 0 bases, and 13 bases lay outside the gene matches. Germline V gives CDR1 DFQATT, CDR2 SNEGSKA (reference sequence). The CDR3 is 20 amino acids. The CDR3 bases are TGCAGTGCTAGAGATCGGAAACTAGCGGGAGGGCCGGGGGGCACAGATACGCAGTATTTT. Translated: CSARDRKLAGGPGGTDTQYF.

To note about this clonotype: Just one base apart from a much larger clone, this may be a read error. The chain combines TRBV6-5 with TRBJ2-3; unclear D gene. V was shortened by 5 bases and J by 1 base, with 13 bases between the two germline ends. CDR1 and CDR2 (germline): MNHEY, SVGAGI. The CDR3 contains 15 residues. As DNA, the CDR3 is TGTGCCAGCAGTCCGACCTTTTTGGGCACAGATACGCAGTATTTT. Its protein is CASSPTFLGTDTQYF.